This T cell receptor beta chain was sequenced for a study of patients and donors after allogeneic stem cell transplantation. TCRdb ran MiXCR on the RT-PCR reads and lists one entry per CDR3 protein. The sample carries 150,000 to 200,000 distinct CDR3 sequences, more than 20% recorded once. The receptor was isolated from a human donor who was either an allogeneic HSCT recipient or a stem cell or donor lymphocyte infusion donor (not recorded which). It is not recorded whose cells these are; they may come from a transplant donor. Sequencing used blood, either unsorted or a sorted T cell fraction (not recorded which).

The CDR3 protein is CASSPQDTQYF. CDR3 DNA: TGTGCCAGCAGCCCTCAGGATACGCAGTATTTT. This sequence joins TRBV7-2 and TRBJ2-3; D gene uncertain. This CDR3 is 11 amino acids long. V was shortened by 5 bases and J by 6 bases, with 6 bases between the two germline ends. From germline, CDR1 is SGHTA and CDR2 FQGNSA. Combining the CDR3 with reference TRBV7-2 and TRBJ2-3 gives the whole variable domain GAGVSQSPSNKVTEKGKDVELRCDPISGHTALYWYRQSLGQGLEFLIYFQGNSAPDKSGLPSDRFSAERTGGSVSTLTIQRTQQEDSAVYLCASSPQDTQYFGPGTRLTVL.